This T cell receptor (beta chain) was observed in a study of blood T cells in healthy people across ages. Study results and limitations: Comparison with aged donors showed that long-lived donors had more naive CD4+ cells and higher diversity.

The J segment lost 6 bases and the V segment lost 4 bases, leaving 6 bases of the junction unmatched. Germline V gives CDR1 SGHTA, CDR2 FQGNSA. The CDR3 contains 14 residues. In the case of this clonotype: Antigen unknown.

Next came a second PCR, run for roughly 7 to 12 cycles, which used a sample-barcoded 5' primer along with a J-beta primer mix. Each of the cDNA molecules was tagged by a template-switch adaptor with 12 random nucleotides. MiXCR, run by TCRdb on the 5' RACE reads, gives a single entry per CDR3 protein. The table shows over a million distinct CDR3 sequences, with 40% to 45% occurring only once. The source material was blood. The V gene is TRBV7-2, the J gene TRBJ1-2; 9 bases line up with TRBD1. This clonotype originated in a woman aged 55 to 70 in good health. The CDR3 DNA sequence: TGTGCCAGCAGCTCCACAGGGGGCCACCATGGCTACACCTTC. Its protein product is CASSSTGGHHGYTF.